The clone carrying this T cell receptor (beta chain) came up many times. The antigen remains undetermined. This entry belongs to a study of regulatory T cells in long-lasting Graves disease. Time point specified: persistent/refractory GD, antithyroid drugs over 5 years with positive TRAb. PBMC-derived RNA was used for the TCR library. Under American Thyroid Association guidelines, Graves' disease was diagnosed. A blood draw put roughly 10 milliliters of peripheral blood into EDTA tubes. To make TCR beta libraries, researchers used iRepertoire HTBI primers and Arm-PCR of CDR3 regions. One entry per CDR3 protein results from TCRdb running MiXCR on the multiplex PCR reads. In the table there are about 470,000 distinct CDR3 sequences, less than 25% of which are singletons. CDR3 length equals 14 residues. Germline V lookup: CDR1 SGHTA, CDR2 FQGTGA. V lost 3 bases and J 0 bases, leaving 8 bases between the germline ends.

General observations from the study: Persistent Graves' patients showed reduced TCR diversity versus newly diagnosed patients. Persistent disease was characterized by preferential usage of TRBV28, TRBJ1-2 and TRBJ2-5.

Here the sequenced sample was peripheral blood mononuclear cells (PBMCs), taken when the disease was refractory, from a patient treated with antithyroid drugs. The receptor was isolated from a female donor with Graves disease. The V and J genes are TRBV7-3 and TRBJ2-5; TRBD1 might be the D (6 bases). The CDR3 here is CASSFGQNQETQYF. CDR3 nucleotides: TGTGCCAGCAGCTTCGGACAGAACCAAGAGACCCAGTACTTC.